This is a list of T cell receptor beta chains from one sample in a study of cytomegalovirus exposure and HLA in healthy donors. Assay: immunoSEQ multiplex PCR; the TCRdb copy retains only in-frame clones and omits some. The sample shows approximately 75,000 clones, about 74% of them seen only once. Specimen: PBMCs. These receptors all come from a woman aged 60-70 years in good health and CMV-seropositive. Each CDR3 is given with its conserved first and last residue. The order of the fields is clone size, J gene, D gene, V gene, CDR3 protein, CDR3 DNA. The D gene is left open where the match is weak. Clone size is stated in some rows and not others, as once, few, many or a class when expanded.

. TRBJ2-2 . TRBV6-5 CASSYGLPNTGELFF TGTGCCAGCAGTTACGGGCTACCGAACACCGGGGAGCTGTTTTTT
. TRBJ1-1 . TRBV5-1 CASSLGLAGPNTEAFF TGCGCCAGCAGCTTGGGACTGGCAGGGCCGAACACTGAAGCTTTCTTT
. TRBJ2-3 TRBD2 TRBV29-1 CSVGGTSGRAIRFTDTQYF TGCAGCGTTGGCGGGACTAGCGGGAGGGCGATTAGGTTCACAGATACGCAGTATTTT
few TRBJ1-1 TRBD1 TRBV5-1 CASSWTGPEAFF TGCGCCAGCAGCTGGACAGGGCCTGAAGCTTTCTTT
. TRBJ2-7 . TRBV2 CASRTGISEQYF TGTGCCAGCAGGACAGGTATTAGCGAGCAGTACTTC
. TRBJ2-2 TRBD2 TRBV7-9 CASSSRTSGGAGELFF TGTGCCAGCAGCTCCCGGACTAGCGGGGGGGCCGGGGAGCTGTTTTTT
. TRBJ2-1 . TRBV9 CASSVVGLGMGARGNEQFF .
. TRBJ2-5 . TRBV4-1 CASSLLARETQYF TGCGCCAGCAGCCTCCTCGCCAGGGAGACCCAGTACTTC
. TRBJ2-7 TRBD1 TRBV12-5 CASGRPGGEQYF TGTGCTAGTGGGAGACCAGGGGGCGAGCAGTACTTC
once TRBJ1-2 . TRBV19 CASSGGDFSPYGYTF TGTGCCAGTAGTGGAGGGGATTTTTCCCCCTATGGCTACACCTTC
once TRBJ2-3 . TRBV5-1 CASSEGAHSTDTQYF TGCGCCAGCAGCGAAGGAGCGCACAGCACAGATACGCAGTATTTT
once TRBJ1-6 . TRBV5-8 CASSLAPPSRDSPLHF TGTGCCAGCAGCTTGGCACCACCTTCGAGGGATTCACCCCTCCACTTT
once TRBJ2-1 TRBD2 TRBV7-3 CASSRASGGYNEQFF TGTGCCAGCAGCCGAGCTAGCGGGGGATACAATGAGCAGTTCTTC
. TRBJ2-5 TRBD2 TRBV5-1 CASSRGTSGGRETQYF TGCGCCAGCAGCCGGGGGACTAGCGGGGGGCGAGAGACCCAGTACTTC
once TRBJ2-7 TRBD1 TRBV14 CASSHAGTGREQYF TGTGCCAGCAGCCACGCCGGGACAGGGCGCGAGCAGTACTTC
. TRBJ1-2 . TRBV6-6 CASSYIRYGYTF TGTGCCAGCAGTTACATCCGTTATGGCTACACCTTC
. TRBJ2-5 . TRBV9 CASSLAGAQETQYF TGTGCCAGCAGCCTCGCGGGGGCCCAAGAGACCCAGTACTTC
. TRBJ2-7 TRBD1 TRBV6-5 CASSGGQGPHEQYF TGTGCCAGCAGCGGGGGACAGGGGCCGCACGAGCAGTACTTC
. TRBJ2-3 . TRBV19 CASRGNGGDTQYF TGTGCCAGTAGGGGGAACGGAGGCGATACGCAGTATTTT
. TRBJ2-7 TRBD2 TRBV5-1 CASSFGAGVSYEQYF TGCGCCAGCAGCTTCGGAGCGGGAGTCTCCTACGAGCAGTACTTC
. TRBJ1-1 TRBD1 TRBV10-3 CAISESLRGPNGNTEAFF TGTGCCATCAGTGAGTCGCTCAGGGGGCCAAATGGAAACACTGAAGCTTTCTTT
. TRBJ1-2 . TRBV29-1 CSVPGDGAGYTF TGCAGCGTGCCGGGAGACGGCGCGGGCTACACCTTC
. TRBJ1-6 TRBD1 TRBV4-1 CASSQDLGQGFSPLHF TGCGCCAGCAGCCAAGATTTAGGACAGGGGTTTTCACCCCTCCACTTT
once TRBJ2-7 . TRBV4-2 CASSQEQGTDEQYF TGTGCCAGCAGCCAAGAGCAGGGCACCGACGAGCAGTACTTC
once TRBJ2-7 . TRBV5-1 CASSPLSSYEQYF TGCGCCAGCAGCCCGCTGAGCTCCTACGAGCAGTACTTC
. TRBJ1-6 . TRBV6-4 CASPPSQGGRGTVGSPLHF TGTGCCAGCCCCCCTAGCCAGGGCGGGAGAGGGACCGTTGGTTCACCCCTCCACTTT
. TRBJ1-2 TRBD1 TRBV7-9 CASSQGGSGKNYGYTF TGTGCCAGCAGCCAAGGGGGCTCAGGGAAGAACTATGGCTACACCTTC
few TRBJ2-3 . TRBV7-7 CASSLGTSTDTQYF TGTGCTAGCAGCTTAGGTACTAGCACAGATACGCAGTATTTT
few TRBJ1-1 . TRBV10-3 CAISEGGNTEAFF TGTGCCATCAGTGAAGGGGGGAACACTGAAGCTTTCTTT
. TRBJ1-1 TRBD1 TRBV6-1 CASSSGQGDTEAFF TGTGCCAGCAGTTCGGGACAGGGAGACACTGAAGCTTTCTTT
. TRBJ1-1 . TRBV13 CASSAGDTAHEAFF TGTGCCAGCAGCGCTGGGGACACTGCCCATGAAGCTTTCTTT
. TRBJ2-7 TRBD1 TRBV19 CASSPRDRGSSYEQYF TGTGCCAGTAGTCCCCGGGACAGGGGAAGCTCCTACGAGCAGTACTTC
. TRBJ2-5 . TRBV5-1 CASSSRGRDPKETQYF TGCGCCAGCAGCTCGCGAGGGCGGGACCCTAAAGAGACCCAGTACTTC
. TRBJ1-5 . TRBV10-3 CAISDRAREGNQPQHF TGTGCCATCAGTGACCGCGCCAGGGAGGGCAATCAGCCCCAGCATTTT
. TRBJ2-5 TRBD2 TRBV4-1 CASSPRTSGGDGQTQYF TGCGCCAGCAGTCCTCGGACTAGCGGGGGTGACGGTCAGACCCAGTACTTC
. TRBJ2-1 . TRBV5-1 CASSLVAGNINEQFF TGCGCCAGCAGCTTGGTTGCGGGGAACATCAATGAGCAGTTCTTC
. TRBJ2-3 . TRBV5-1 CASSNPGLKNF TGCGCCAGCAGCAACCCGGGACTCAAGAATTTT
few TRBJ2-3 TRBD2 TRBV2 CASSILAGIPTDTQYF TGTGCCAGCAGTATACTAGCGGGGATTCCCACAGATACGCAGTATTTT
. TRBJ2-2 TRBD1 TRBV5-1 CASNQGDGGGELFF TGCGCCAGCAACCAGGGGGATGGTGGCGGGGAGCTGTTTTTT
few TRBJ1-5 TRBD1 TRBV6-5 CASRQGNQPQHF TGTGCCAGCAGACAGGGGAATCAGCCCCAGCATTTT
. TRBJ2-1 TRBD2 TRBV5-1 CASRHASGGALDEQFF TGCGCCAGCAGGCATGCTAGCGGGGGGGCTCTTGATGAGCAGTTCTTC
. TRBJ2-3 TRBD2 TRBV2 CASSGSGGADTQYF TGTGCCAGCAGTGGTAGCGGGGGGGCGGATACGCAGTATTTT
. TRBJ1-5 . TRBV11-2 CASSLEGKTGQPQHF TGTGCCAGCAGCTTAGAAGGGAAAACGGGACAGCCCCAGCATTTT